The 25 T cell receptor beta chains below come from one sample, sequenced in a study of cytomegalovirus exposure and HLA in healthy donors. PCR used 60 Vbeta primers and 13 Jbeta primers. Assay used: immunoSEQ multiplex PCR; TCRdb lists only in-frame clones, some missing. The data hold under 200,000 clones, with 65% to 85% observed a single time. Sequenced sample: PBMCs. Every receptor here comes from a woman between 45 and 65 years old in good health and CMV-seropositive.

This clone was found a few times. The rearrangement links TRBV7-6 to TRBJ2-3; 9 nucleotides align to TRBD2. V gave up 3 bases and J gave up 5 bases; unmatched junction bases: 6. The germline V gene has CDR1 SGHVS and CDR2 FNYEAQ. The CDR3 spans 15 residues. The CDR3 here is CASSLGGGRVDTQYF. The CDR3, as DNA: TGTGCCAGCAGCTTGGGAGGCGGGAGGGTAGATACGCAGTATTTT.

This chain connects TRBV18 to TRBJ2-1; D is uncertain. The CDR3 contains 16 residues. Trimming left V 2 bases short and J 0 bases short, with 11 bases between. Per the germline V gene, CDR1 is KGHSH and CDR2 is LQKENI. The CDR3, as DNA: TGTGCCAGCTCACCAAGTTACAGTAGCTCCTACAATGAGCAGTTCTTC. Protein: CASSPSYSSSYNEQFF.

With respect to this clone: Other DNA sequences from this sample encode an identical CDR3 as well. V and J are TRBV10-3 and TRBJ1-4; the match to TRBD1 covers 9 bases. The CDR3 spans 12 residues. Germline V CDR1 and CDR2: ENHRY, SYGVKD. V lost 6 bases to trimming and J lost 8 bases; unmatched junction nucleotides: 1. In DNA form, the CDR3 reads TGTGCCATCAGCGGGACAGGGGAAAAACTGTTTTTT. Its protein is CAISGTGEKLFF.

This clone occurred once. This rearrangement joins TRBV5-1 to TRBJ2-3; TRBD2 is a possible D gene (6 bases). This CDR3 contains 17 residues. The germline V and J ends were trimmed by 0 bases and 0 bases, with 14 bases remaining between them. Per the germline V gene, CDR1 is SGHRS and CDR2 is YFSETQ. CDR3 residues: CASSLAVSGTSTDTQYF. In DNA form, the CDR3 reads TGCGCCAGCAGCTTGGCCGTTTCGGGGACTAGCACAGATACGCAGTATTTT.

V gene TRBV18 combines with J gene TRBJ2-1, with 7 bases identical to TRBD2. This CDR3 is built from 16 residues. V dropped 5 bases and J dropped 0; count of bases not matched to a gene: 7. The germline V gene encodes CDR1 KGHSH and CDR2 LQKENI. CDR3 sequence (DNA): TGTGCCAGCTCAACGAGCGGGGCCAGCTCCTACAATGAGCAGTTCTTC. Its protein product is CASSTSGASSYNEQFF. Supplemented by reference TRBV18 and TRBJ2-1, the full variable domain reads NAGVMQNPRHLVRRRGQEARLRCSPMKGHSHVYWYRQLPEEGLKFMVYLQKENIIDESGMPKERFSAEFPKEGPSILRIQQVVRGDSAAYFCASSTSGASSYNEQFFGPGTRLTVL.

V and J are TRBV4-1 and TRBJ1-1, with 8 nucleotides matching TRBD1. CDR1 and CDR2 (germline): MGHRA, YSYEKL. This CDR3 is 18 amino acids long. V lost 0 bases, J lost 5 bases, and 14 bases stayed unmatched. The CDR3 DNA follows: TGCGCCAGCAGCCAAGATCCCAGGGGGACAGGTTCCTTAACTGAAGCTTTCTTT. Its protein product is CASSQDPRGTGSLTEAFF.

The chain links TRBV28 to TRBJ2-1, with 7 bases identical to TRBD1. CDR1 is MDHEN and CDR2 is SYDVKM in the germline V gene. This CDR3 contains 16 residues. The trim removed 4 bases at V and 7 bases at J, leaving 13 bases unmatched. CDR3 DNA sequence: TGTGCCAGCAGTTCAGGAGACAGGGTAGCGTGGAATGAGCAGTTCTTC. Translation gives CASSSGDRVAWNEQFF.

About this clone: As the CDR3 is not closed by the conserved phenylalanine or tryptophan, this likely results from a read error. The chain is built from TRBV9 and TRBJ2-7; TRBD1 might be the D (5 bases). Trimming cost V 4 bases and J 0 bases, with 14 bases left between them. Per germline, CDR1 SGDLS and CDR2 YYNGEE. The CDR3 has 15 residues. The CDR3, as DNA: TGTGCCAGCAGCTCCCTCCGCAGGGTCTCCTACGAGCAGTACCTC. This codes for CASSSLRRVSYEQYL.

The chain has TRBV19 and TRBJ2-2, with TRBD2 as a possible D gene (6 bases). The V end was cut by 4 bases, the J end by 4 bases, with 13 bases between. The CDR3 sequence is 15 residues long. The V gene's germline CDR1 is LNHDA and CDR2 SQIVND (reference sequence). The CDR3, as DNA: TGTGCCAGTAGTACGCTTTTGCGGGGCACCGGGGAGCTGTTTTTT. Encoded protein: CASSTLLRGTGELFF.

This clone turned up a few times. Here the CDR3 DNA reads TGTGCCAGCAGCTTGAACAGGGTAGGCGAGCAGTACTTC. It yields the protein CASSLNRVGEQYF. The chain links TRBV5-6 to TRBJ2-7, with D possibly matching TRBD1 (6 bases). CDR3 size: 13 residues. Germline CDR1 is SGHDT and CDR2 is YYEEEE. V lost 1 base and J 6 bases, leaving 11 bases between the germline ends.

The rearrangement joins TRBV28 to TRBJ2-7; 8 nucleotides align to TRBD1. This CDR3 region has 13 residues. Trimming at V came to 8 bases and at J to 2 bases, leaving 5 bases not matched to a gene. Per the germline V gene, CDR1 is MDHEN and CDR2 is SYDVKM. CDR3 loop: CASGRDRTYEQYF. The CDR3, as DNA: TGTGCCAGCGGCCGGGACAGGACCTACGAGCAGTACTTC.

The chain recombines TRBV5-8 with TRBJ2-1; the D gene is possibly TRBD2 (7 bases). From germline, CDR1 is SGHTS and CDR2 YDEGEE. This CDR3 is 15 amino acids long. V lost 4 bases to trimming and J lost 5 bases, with 16 bases between them. CDR3 amino acids: CASSPGGRGNNEQFF. The CDR3 DNA follows: TGTGCCAGCAGCCCCGGGGGGCGAGGTAACAATGAGCAGTTCTTC.

This chain joins TRBV10-3 and TRBJ1-2; TRBD1 aligns across 8 bases. The V and J ends lost 6 bases and 4 bases, in that order; junction bases with no gene match: 7. The CDR3 is 14 amino acids. Germline CDR1 ENHRY, CDR2 SYGVKD. CDR3 sequence (DNA): TGTGCCATCAGGGACAGGGTGGGGTCCTATGGCTACACCTTC. Protein product: CAIRDRVGSYGYTF.

This clone was picked up a small number of times. This rearrangement joins TRBV27 to TRBJ2-5; 8 nucleotides agree with TRBD1. The length of the CDR3 is 15 residues. With 5 bases clipped from V and 5 bases from J, the junction kept 10 bases outside the gene matches. CDR1 is MNHEY and CDR2 is SMNVEV in the germline V gene (reference sequence). As DNA, the CDR3 is TGTGCCAGCAGTATACGACAGGGGAGGATGGAGACCCAGTACTTC. Protein sequence: CASSIRQGRMETQYF.

This clone turned up a few times. CDR3 coding DNA: TGTGCCAGCAGTTACCGGGACAGGGTACTACACGAGCAGTACTTC. Its protein is CASSYRDRVLHEQYF. This chain links TRBV7-2 with TRBJ2-7, with 9 nucleotides matching TRBD1. CDR1 is SGHTA and CDR2 is FQGNSA in the germline V gene. V trimming: 6 bases; J trimming: 5 bases; junction bases outside the gene matches: 11. This CDR3 has 15 residues.

The CDR3 loop reads CASSQGGRPATQYF. For the CDR3, the DNA is TGCGCCAGCAGCCAAGGAGGGAGGCCGGCCACGCAGTATTTT. This rearrangement joins TRBV4-3 to TRBJ2-3; D may be TRBD2 (6 bases). The CDR3 sequence is 14 residues long. The V gene lost 1 base and the J gene lost 9 bases, with 14 bases spanning the gap. The germline CDR1 and CDR2 sequences are LGHNA and YSLEER.

This clone was recorded many times. The V gene is TRBV6-6, the J gene TRBJ2-7; the match to TRBD1 covers 9 bases. Trimming at V came to 5 bases and at J to 6 bases, leaving 8 bases not matched to a gene. The CDR3 consists of 14 residues. Germline V gene lookup returns CDR1 MNHNY and CDR2 SVGAGI (reference sequence). The CDR3 DNA follows: TGTGCCAGCAGTCGCCGGACAGGGGCGGCCGAGCAGTACTTC. Its protein is CASSRRTGAAEQYF.

This rearrangement joins TRBV19 to TRBJ1-5, with D hard to call. Germline V lookup: CDR1 LNHDA, CDR2 SQIVND (reference sequence). The CDR3 totals 15 residues. Trimming stripped 1 base from V and 7 bases from J, with 14 bases between. The CDR3 coding sequence is TGTGCCAGTAGTATAGTTCACCTGGGGAGACAGCCCCAGCATTTT. This codes for CASSIVHLGRQPQHF.

The V call is TRBV6-6, the J call TRBJ2-3; 10 bases map to TRBD2. With 7 bases clipped from V and 6 bases from J, the junction kept 7 bases outside the gene matches. The CDR3 sequence is 14 residues long. The V gene's germline CDR1 is MNHNY and CDR2 SVGAGI (reference sequence). The chain's CDR3 is CASNLAGGVDTQYF. DNA for the CDR3: TGTGCCAGCAATTTAGCGGGAGGAGTGGATACGCAGTATTTT.

This chain's CDR3 is CASSPAAGLAQLTDTQYF. CDR3 in DNA: TGTGCCAGCAGCCCGGCGGCGGGACTAGCGCAGCTCACAGATACGCAGTATTTT. The chain couples TRBV7-2 to TRBJ2-3; 10 positions match TRBD2. J gave up 2 bases and V 5 bases, and 13 bases lay outside the gene matches. Germline V gives CDR1 SGHTA, CDR2 FQGNSA. The CDR3 length is 18 residues.

In its sample, this clone was seen once. The J gene is TRBJ2-1, the V gene TRBV4-3; TRBD2 agrees at 8 bases. Germline loops: CDR1 LGHNA, CDR2 YSLEER. The CDR3 length is 15 residues. J gave up 8 bases and V 0 bases, and 6 bases lay outside the gene matches. CDR3 nucleotides: TGCGCCAGCAGCCAAGAGGGGCGGGGGGTGGATGAGCAGTTCTTC. It is translated as CASSQEGRGVDEQFF.

The chain carries TRBV5-1 and TRBJ2-7, with 10 bases fitting TRBD2. J lost 7 bases, V lost 4 bases, and 11 bases had no gene match. Germline V gene data show CDR1 as SGHRS and CDR2 as YFSETQ. The CDR3 loop spans 15 amino acids. CDR3 loop: CASSGAASGSFEQYF. The CDR3, as DNA: TGCGCCAGCAGCGGAGCGGCTAGCGGGAGTTTTGAGCAGTACTTC. The complete variable domain, with remaining parts taken from reference TRBV5-1 and TRBJ2-7, reads KAGVTQTPRYLIKTRGQQVTLSCSPISGHRSVSWYQQTPGQGLQFLFEYFSETQRNKGNFPGRFSGRQFSNSRSEMNVSTLELGDSALYLCASSGAASGSFEQYFGPGTRLTVT.

The rearrangement uses TRBV18 and TRBJ2-7, with 7 nucleotides matching TRBD1. The germline gives CDR1 KGHSH, CDR2 LQKENI. The CDR3 is 14 residues long. The V segment lost 5 bases and the J segment 0 bases; nucleotides outside the gene matches: 4. The CDR3 is CASSRGPGSYEQYF. As DNA, the CDR3 is TGTGCCAGCTCAAGGGGGCCGGGCTCCTACGAGCAGTACTTC.

This clone was seen more than once but under ten times. The V gene is TRBV7-2, the J gene TRBJ2-7, with D hard to call. Germline lookup yields CDR1 SGHTA and CDR2 FQGNSA. This CDR3 is 14 amino acids long. V dropped 1 base and J dropped 9 bases, with 16 bases sitting between them. The CDR3 DNA sequence: TGTGCCAGCAGCTTAGAATTTGGCCTGCCGGGGCAGTACTTC. Protein sequence: CASSLEFGLPGQYF.

This chain uses TRBV21-1 with TRBJ2-6; TRBD2, as called in the table, went unchecked against the DNA. TRBV21-1 corresponds to a pseudogene. The CDR3 covers 17 residues. The CDR3 sequence: CASSKWAGSSGANVLTF. In DNA, the CDR3 is TGTGCCAGCAGCAAATGGGCGGGTTCCTCTGGGGCCAACGTCCTGACTTTC.